This T cell receptor beta chain was captured in a study of T-cell memory formation after mild COVID-19. MiXCR, applied by TCRdb to the 5' RACE reads, yields one record per CDR3 protein. The sample lists approximately 100,000 distinct CDR3 sequences; under 15% were seen once. Sequencing used PBMCs or a T cell subset sorted from them (not recorded which). The source of this sequence is an adult woman who had mild COVID-19 (a few samples of this study predate the infection). Cell type and time point are not known.

The DNA for the CDR3 is TGTGCCAGCAGTTTTGGACCCGACTATGGCTACACCTTC. Its protein product is CASSFGPDYGYTF. V usage is TRBV27 and J usage is TRBJ1-2; D remains ambiguous. The CDR3 length is 13 residues. Germline values: CDR1 MNHEY, CDR2 SMNVEV (reference sequence). V gave up 3 bases and J gave up 3 bases, with 8 bases separating them.